This T cell receptor (beta chain) stems from a study of T-cell reconstitution after alpha-beta-depleted transplantation in children. From germline, CDR1 is LGHNA and CDR2 YNFKEQ. Trimming pared 5 bases from V and 12 bases from J, leaving 17 bases between. The CDR3 totals 13 residues. Study results and caveats: A year post-transplant, T-cell counts and diversity derived mostly from newly produced T cells.

Using unique molecular identifiers, the investigators prepared the TCRbeta library. A single record per CDR3 protein comes from TCRdb applying MiXCR to the PCR reads. The table lists roughly 350,000 distinct CDR3 sequences, roughly 16% of them singletons. This clonotype was detected only a few times. What it binds is not known. The chain links TRBV4-2 to TRBJ2-1; D is perhaps TRBD1 (5 bases). The specimen comprised PBMCs, mostly from graft donor cells, sampled 360 days after TCRalphabeta/CD19-depleted stem cell transplant. The sequence came from a male patient between 2 and 9 years old who had a stem cell transplant for acute lymphoblastic leukemia, so the T cells may come from the graft donor. The CDR3 DNA sequence: TGTGCCAGCAGCTTACAGGATTCTGTCGGGCAGTTCTTC. Protein: CASSLQDSVGQFF.